This T cell receptor (beta chain) was obtained from a study of T cells in Graves' hyperthyroidism and ophthalmopathy. As to this clonotype: Its cognate antigen is unknown.

The CDR3 runs to 16 residues. Germline V gene sequence: CDR1 SGHDN, CDR2 FVKESK. V shed 2 bases, J shed 3 bases, and the junction held 3 bases outside the gene matches. Using RNA transcripts as the source, TCR beta CDR3 regions were amplified. First-round RT-PCR of the TCR CDR3 relied on the HTBI primer set. A single record per CDR3 protein comes from TCRdb applying MiXCR to the multiplex PCR reads. The data show roughly 740,000 distinct CDR3 sequences, with over 15% seen just once and around 8% held by the top ten. Study-wide findings and caveats: Among clonotypes expanded in thyroid above 0.001, most were also found in blood.

The hyperthyroidism was newly diagnosed and had lasted under 2 months; the patients were aged 18 to 65. The PBMCs studied were ones that came from approximately 9.9 ml fresh peripheral blood. This sequence was found in a man younger than 35 with Graves' hyperthyroidism. The V gene is TRBV14, the J gene TRBJ2-1, with 11 nucleotides matching TRBD2. The specimen was blood. This CDR3 reads CASSQLGTSGYNEQFF. In nucleotides, the CDR3 is TGTGCCAGCAGCCAACTTGGGACTAGCGGCTACAATGAGCAGTTCTTC.